This record concerns one T cell receptor (beta chain) sequence. Its specific antigen is unknown. No per-base quality is available; no much larger clone lies one base away. This entry belongs to a study of T cells in tuberculosis (dated by TCRdb to the late 2010s). A note on the overall study: In the study, CD1B tetramers and high-throughput TCR immunosequencing were combined to characterize T cells specific for the mycobacterial lipid antigen glucose monomycolate (GMM). In a South African clinical cohort, IGRA-negative adolescents, IGRA-positive adolescents with latent tuberculosis and adults with active tuberculosis were compared, with nine to eleven people in each group. PBMC from patients with active tuberculosis were archived either before the start of standard anti-tuberculosis treatment or within 7 days of starting that treatment.

The full study reports these points: A classifier using the diverse GMM-specific repertoire reached roughly 89% accuracy (AUROC roughly 0.9), compared with over 60% accuracy using GEM motif frequencies. Clinical samples were selected based on which cryopreserved specimens were available, and the active tuberculosis cases were adults whereas the controls were adolescents. Active tuberculosis TCR-alpha repertoires showed smaller mean NN-distances to GMM-specific TCRs than IGRA-negative controls, suggesting clonal expansion of these TCRs. The smaller NN-distances in active tuberculosis patients were driven in part by shorter CDR3-alpha lengths, while the difference seen for TCR-beta was not statistically significant.

In light of the paper, this sample's time point label describes: new active TB diagnosis, blood taken before or within 7 days of starting treatment. Patients with active tuberculosis were defined as newly diagnosed, HIV-seronegative South African adults aged 18 years or older. Confirmation of active tuberculosis came from positive sputum smear microscopy and/or a positive M. tuberculosis culture. Immunosequencing of unsorted cryopreserved PBMC covered, on average, around 96,000 T cells per clinical donor. The immunoSEQ multiplex PCR assay was used to generate TCR libraries, with TCR-beta and/or TCR-alpha/delta assays applied to each sample. The amplified TCR libraries were sequenced on the Illumina high-throughput platform. On the study's bioinformatics: Clustering and dimensionality reduction were performed using pairwise TCRdist distances among GMM-specific receptors from ex vivo sorted or in vitro expanded T cells. The score assigned to each clinical repertoire was mean NN-distance, meaning the average TCRdist to the nearest 10% of tetramer-positive reference sequences. GEM TCR motif frequency was computed as the fraction of unique TCRs matching known GEM sequences by V/J usage and CDR3 length. Active tuberculosis was classified by linear discriminant analysis with leave-one-out cross-validation, implemented in scikit-learn. This is the immuneACCESS table as TCRdb keeps it, with only in-frame sequences that have V and J called. A part of the clones is gone; compared with another copy, unresolved V genes explain less than half, and the rest is unexplained. V and J calls and clone size are copied from that table; D and trimming were computed from the DNA. The sample has under 45,000 clones on record, about 91% of them singletons. The ten largest clones capture less than 3% of the sample.

CDR1 and CDR2, looked up from the germline V gene, are MNHEY and SVGAGI. Measured from the cysteine to the phenylalanine, the CDR3 is 11 residues long. Of the read, only the CDR3 DNA is kept; its 33 bases are in frame from base 1. Relative to germline, V is 4 bases shorter and J is 2 bases shorter, with 2 bases between their ends. This TCR derives from an adult with tuberculosis. The sequence joins TRBV6-5 to TRBJ2-5; the D gene is not confidently resolved. The sequences come from PBMCs, collected at tuberculosis diagnosis. The sequenced DNA: TGTGCCAGCAGTTCACAAGAGACCCAGTACTTC. Its protein product is CASSSQETQYF.